These 24 T cell receptor beta chains were all obtained from the same sample, sequenced in a study of response to subunit inactivated influenza vaccine. TCRdb redid the calling of the RT-PCR reads with MiXCR, one entry per CDR3 protein. The sample carries under 550,000 distinct CDR3 sequences, around 8% recorded once. The sample in question was PBMCs from blood, obtained less than 30 months after vaccination. The receptor source for this set is a man between 50 and 70 years old who received an inactivated influenza vaccine.

The gene calls are TRBV12-3 or TRBV12-4 and TRBJ1-1; D gene uncertain. Trimming removed 3 bases at V and 5 bases at J, with 10 bases between. The CDR3 has 13 residues. The CDR3 nucleotides are TGTGCCAGCAGTTTGAGGAGGGTGACTGAAGCTTTCTTT. Its translation: CASSLRRVTEAFF.

In its sample, this clonotype was seen many times. This chain connects TRBV7-2 to TRBJ2-7; D is unresolved. Looked up from germline, CDR1 is SGHTA and CDR2 is FQGNSA. This CDR3 has 11 residues. The germline V and J ends were trimmed by 11 bases and 6 bases, with 14 bases remaining between them. This chain's CDR3 is CASSSLSEQYF. Written as DNA, the CDR3 is TGTGCCTCTTCTTCTTTGTCCGAGCAGTACTTC.

This clonotype turned up a few times. This chain joins TRBV12-3 or TRBV12-4 and TRBJ2-4, with a weak D call TRBD2 (6 bases). The V gene lost 6 bases and the J gene lost 5 bases, with 8 bases spanning the gap. The CDR3 loop spans 12 amino acids. In DNA form, the CDR3 reads TGTGCCAGCAGGCCGGGGGAAAACATTCAGTACTTC. Residues: CASRPGENIQYF.

This sequence joins TRBV20-1 and TRBJ1-5, with D possibly being TRBD1 (6 bases). The V end lost 5 bases, the J end lost 4 bases, and 6 bases lay between the germline ends. Germline values: CDR1 DFQATT, CDR2 SNEGSKA (reference sequence). The CDR3 covers 11 residues. CDR3 protein: CSAQGNQPQHF. Written as DNA, the CDR3 is TGCAGTGCTCAGGGGAATCAGCCCCAGCATTTT.

This clonotype was detected a few times. The chain employs TRBV20-1 and TRBJ2-5; D is unclear. The CDR3 extends over 15 amino acids. Germline CDR1 reads DFQATT; CDR2 reads SNEGSKA (reference sequence). V gave up 6 bases and J gave up 2 bases, with 19 bases separating them. This CDR3 is CSATRLADRQETQYF. The CDR3 DNA follows: TGCAGTGCCACCCGATTGGCAGATAGACAAGAGACCCAGTACTTC.

This clonotype was detected ten times or more. The chain has TRBV7-2 and TRBJ1-5; D is undetermined. Trimming removed 5 bases from V and 3 bases from J, with 14 bases in between. The germline gives CDR1 SGHTA, CDR2 FQGNSA. The CDR3 covers 15 residues. Here the CDR3 reads CASSASGLNNQPQHF. The CDR3 nucleotides read TGTGCCAGCAGCGCCTCTGGACTGAACAATCAGCCCCAGCATTTT.

This clonotype was recorded many times. This rearrangement joins TRBV3-1 to TRBJ2-4, with D possibly called TRBD1 or TRBD2 (5 bases each). This CDR3 region has 15 residues. Trimming removed 1 base at V and 5 bases at J, with 12 bases between. Germline assignment: CDR1 LGHDT and CDR2 YNNKEL (reference sequence). DNA of the CDR3: TGTGCCAGCAGCCAAGGGGCTAGGGGAGAAAACATTCAGTACTTC. It codes for CASSQGARGENIQYF.

The chain joins TRBV15 to TRBJ2-7; D perhaps matches TRBD1 (6 bases). V was cut by 0 bases and J by 9 bases, with 27 bases left in between. Germline V gives CDR1 LNHNV, CDR2 YYDKDF (reference sequence). The CDR3 runs 18 residues. The CDR3 region has the DNA TGTGCCACCAGCAGAGATTACGACCCGGCGACAGGCATCTCCAGGCAGTACTTC. Its translation is CATSRDYDPATGISRQYF.

The chain links TRBV12-3 or TRBV12-4 to TRBJ1-1, with D hard to call. V lost 7 bases and J 10 bases, leaving 16 bases between the germline ends. This CDR3 has 12 amino acids. The CDR3 nucleotides read TGTGCCAGCACCATCGGCGGACTTCTAGCTTTCTTT. This codes for CASTIGGLLAFF.

This clonotype was counted between two and nine times. The chain employs TRBV2 and TRBJ2-7, with TRBD1 matching over 8 bases. The germline gives CDR1 SNHLY, CDR2 FYNNEI. The CDR3 sequence is 15 residues long. Unmatched junction bases numbered 10, after V lost 4 bases and J lost 5 bases. The CDR3 is CASSGSGGGGDEQYF. Written as DNA, the CDR3 is TGTGCCAGCAGTGGGTCAGGGGGCGGAGGCGACGAGCAGTACTTC. The whole variable domain, remainder taken from reference TRBV2 and TRBJ2-7, is EPEVTQTPSHQVTQMGQEVILRCVPISNHLYFYWYRQILGQKVEFLVSFYNNEISEKSEIFDDQFSVERPDGSNFTLKIRSTKLEDSAMYFCASSGSGGGGDEQYFGPGTRLTVT.

This clonotype has more than one count but fewer than ten. The V call is TRBV4-3, the J call TRBJ2-7; tentative D call: TRBD1 (5 bases). CDR1 LGHNA and CDR2 YSLEER come from the germline V gene. This CDR3 spans 16 amino acids. V lost 0 bases and J 2 bases, leaving 14 bases between the germline ends. The CDR3: CASSQDPSGMTYEQYF. In DNA form, the CDR3 reads TGCGCCAGCAGCCAAGATCCTTCAGGGATGACCTACGAGCAGTACTTC.

There are many counts of this clonotype. The chain carries TRBV20-1 and TRBJ2-1; the D call may be TRBD1 or TRBD2 (5 bases each). Per germline, CDR1 DFQATT and CDR2 SNEGSKA (reference sequence). V was cut by 0 bases and J by 10 bases, with 10 bases left in between. CDR3 length equals 12 residues. CDR3 loop: CSARDRGKEQFF. The CDR3 DNA is TGCAGTGCTAGAGATCGGGGCAAGGAGCAGTTCTTC.

The gene calls are TRBV6-1 and TRBJ2-7, with D uncertain. The CDR3 loop spans 14 amino acids. V was cut by 5 bases and J by 0 bases, with 11 bases left in between. Germline CDR1 MNHNS, CDR2 SASEGT. For the CDR3, the DNA is TGTGCCAGCAGTATCACAGCAAGCTCCTACGAGCAGTACTTC. Protein: CASSITASSYEQYF.

This clonotype has a single count. The chain uses TRBV7-9 and TRBJ2-3, with TRBD1 matching 7 bases. Trimming took 3 bases from V and 5 from J; bases not matched to a gene: 11. The length of the CDR3 is 16 residues. Per the germline V gene, CDR1 is SEHNR and CDR2 is FQNEAQ (reference sequence). The CDR3, as DNA: TGTGCCAGCAGCTTTGGTACAGGGGATGCGGGAGATACGCAGTATTTT. The encoded protein is CASSFGTGDAGDTQYF.

This clonotype was detected many times. The J gene is TRBJ1-1, the V gene TRBV18, with D unresolved. The germline V and J ends were trimmed by 3 bases and 7 bases, with 9 bases remaining between them. CDR3 length: 12 amino acids. The V gene's germline CDR1 is KGHSH and CDR2 LQKENI. The CDR3 DNA reads TGTGCCAGCTCACCGTTCGTCAATGAAGCTTTCTTT. Amino acids: CASSPFVNEAFF.

This clonotype was detected ten times or more. CDR3 sequence: CSARADSQETQYF. CDR3 coding DNA: TGCAGTGCTAGAGCGGACAGCCAAGAGACCCAGTACTTC. The chain joins TRBV20-1 to TRBJ2-5; possibly TRBD1 for D (6 bases). The CDR3 covers 13 residues. From germline, CDR1 is DFQATT and CDR2 SNEGSKA (reference sequence). Trimming took off 1 base at V and 1 base at J, with 7 bases between the two ends.

The rearrangement links TRBV12-3 or TRBV12-4 to TRBJ2-5; D tentatively fits TRBD1 or TRBD2 (6 bases each). The CDR3 sequence is 13 residues long. The V end was cut by 6 bases, the J end by 5 bases, with 13 bases between. The CDR3 DNA follows: TGTGCCAGCAGCCACGGGGGCAAGGAGACCCAGTACTTC. Its protein is CASSHGGKETQYF.

The chain carries TRBV27 and TRBJ2-1; TRBD1 aligns across 12 bases. The germline V gene has CDR1 MNHEY and CDR2 SMNVEV (reference sequence). With V trimmed by 5 bases and J by 6 bases, 5 bases remained unmatched. This CDR3 is built from 15 residues. The CDR3 DNA follows: TGTGCCAGCAGTCCAGGGACAGGGGGCCTCAATGAGCAGTTCTTC. This translates into CASSPGTGGLNEQFF.

In its sample, this clonotype was seen many times. The J gene is TRBJ2-3, the V gene TRBV7-2; weak D call: TRBD1 (5 bases). The V and J ends lost 2 bases and 4 bases respectively, with 13 bases between them. Germline V gene data show CDR1 as SGHTA and CDR2 as FQGNSA. CDR3 length equals 15 residues. DNA of the CDR3: TGTGCCAGCAGCTTACAAGCAGGGTTGTCAGATACGCAGTATTTT. It translates to CASSLQAGLSDTQYF.

This clonotype was seen only a few times. The chain joins TRBV19 to TRBJ2-3; no clear D. This CDR3 region has 13 residues. V gave up 6 bases and J gave up 0 bases, with 7 bases separating them. Germline CDR1 reads LNHDA; CDR2 reads SQIVND (reference sequence). The CDR3: CASRFSSTDTQYF. CDR3 DNA: TGTGCCAGTAGATTTTCTAGCACAGATACGCAGTATTTT. Combining the CDR3 with reference TRBV19 and TRBJ2-3 gives the whole variable domain DGGITQSPKYLFRKEGQNVTLSCEQNLNHDAMYWYRQDPGQGLRLIYYSQIVNDFQKGDIAEGYSVSREKKESFPLTVTSAQKNPTAFYLCASRFSSTDTQYFGPGTRLTVL.

The chain links TRBV3-1 to TRBJ1-1; TRBD1 is a possible D gene (5 bases). Deletions cut 3 bases from V and 1 base from J, with 15 bases between. The CDR3 covers 16 residues. Germline lookup yields CDR1 LGHDT and CDR2 YNNKEL (reference sequence). The CDR3 is CASSHAGLRENTEAFF. The CDR3 DNA reads TGTGCCAGCAGCCACGCGGGACTCCGGGAGAACACTGAAGCTTTCTTT.

This clonotype was counted a few times. The V gene is TRBV4-2, the J gene TRBJ1-1, with D unresolved. Trimming stripped 1 base from V and 4 bases from J, with 7 bases between. The CDR3 sequence is 13 residues long. Germline V gene sequence: CDR1 LGHNA, CDR2 YNFKEQ. The CDR3 DNA is TGTGCCAGCAGCCAAGGGTGGGGCACTGAAGCTTTCTTT. Encoded protein: CASSQGWGTEAFF.

This clonotype was counted only a few times. This chain joins TRBV5-1 and TRBJ1-5; tentatively, D is TRBD1 (6 bases). This CDR3 has 14 amino acids. CDR1 and CDR2 (germline): SGHRS, YFSETQ. With 4 bases removed from V and 6 bases from J, the gap between germline ends came to 14 bases. CDR3 protein: CASSGGAPGQPQHF. The CDR3 DNA reads as TGCGCCAGCAGCGGGGGGGCACCGGGTCAGCCCCAGCATTTT. The whole variable domain, filled in from reference TRBV5-1 and TRBJ1-5, reads KAGVTQTPRYLIKTRGQQVTLSCSPISGHRSVSWYQQTPGQGLQFLFEYFSETQRNKGNFPGRFSGRQFSNSRSEMNVSTLELGDSALYLCASSGGAPGQPQHFGDGTRLSIL.

In its sample, this clonotype ranks as medium-sized. The chain employs TRBV11-2 and TRBJ2-1; tentatively, D is TRBD2 (6 bases). Germline V gene sequence: CDR1 SGHAT, CDR2 FQNNGV. CDR3 length: 15 amino acids. Trimming left V 4 bases short and J 6 bases short, with 16 bases between. CDR3: CASSSYRDSVNEQFF. The CDR3 DNA follows: TGTGCCAGCAGCTCATACCGGGACTCCGTCAATGAGCAGTTCTTC.